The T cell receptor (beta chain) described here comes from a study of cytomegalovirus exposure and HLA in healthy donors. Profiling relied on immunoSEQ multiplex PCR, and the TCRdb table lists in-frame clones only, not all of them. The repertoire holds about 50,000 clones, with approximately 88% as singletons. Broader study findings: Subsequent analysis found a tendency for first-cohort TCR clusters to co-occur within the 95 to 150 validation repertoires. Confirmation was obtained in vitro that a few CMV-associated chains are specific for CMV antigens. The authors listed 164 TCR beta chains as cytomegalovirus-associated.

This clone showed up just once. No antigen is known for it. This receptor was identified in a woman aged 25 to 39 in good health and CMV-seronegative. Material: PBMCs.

CDR3 DNA sequence: TGTGCCATCAGTGATAATGGGGGGGGAGTGAACACTGAAGCTTTCTTT. Its protein product is CAISDNGGGVNTEAFF. The chain has TRBV10-3 and TRBJ1-1, with D possibly being TRBD1 (5 bases). Trimming removed 3 bases from V and 0 bases from J, with 14 bases in between. Germline V gene data show CDR1 as ENHRY and CDR2 as SYGVKD. The length of the CDR3 is 16 residues.